The 21 T cell receptor beta chains below were found in one sample sequenced in a study of cytomegalovirus exposure and HLA in healthy donors. The PCR employed 60 Vbeta primers together with 13 Jbeta primers. Data came from immunoSEQ multiplex PCR; TCRdb stores just in-frame clones and leaves some out. The data show about 150,000 clones, 65% to 90% seen once. The sample consisted of PBMCs. The receptor set was obtained from a woman in her fifties or sixties in good health and CMV-seropositive.

The chain couples TRBV28 to TRBJ1-2; D remains unclear. This CDR3 is 14 amino acids long. V was cut by 6 bases and J by 6 bases, with 17 bases left in between. Germline CDR1 reads MDHEN; CDR2 reads SYDVKM. For the CDR3, the DNA is TGTGCCAGCAGATGGAGCAGCGCTGTTGATGGCTACACCTTC. Protein product: CASRWSSAVDGYTF.

The J gene is TRBJ1-6, the V gene TRBV28; TRBD1 matches at 7 bases. Looked up from germline, CDR1 is MDHEN and CDR2 is SYDVKM. The CDR3 runs 15 residues. J gave up 7 bases and V 5 bases, and 8 bases lay outside the gene matches. Here the CDR3 reads CASSQTTGYNSPLHF. The DNA for the CDR3 is TGTGCCAGCAGTCAAACGACAGGGTACAATTCACCCCTCCACTTT.

CDR3 loop: CASSQDGGARDTEAFF. The CDR3 DNA reads as TGCGCCAGCAGCCAAGATGGGGGGGCAAGGGACACTGAAGCTTTCTTT. This chain connects TRBV4-3 to TRBJ1-1; TRBD1 is a possible D gene (6 bases). The CDR3 spans 16 residues. Germline-derived CDR1 and CDR2 are LGHNA and YSLEER. The V end was cut by 0 bases, the J end by 3 bases, with 14 bases between.

This clone came up a few times. The chain recombines TRBV2 with TRBJ2-7, with TRBD1 identical over 7 bases. The CDR3 is 13 residues long. In germline, CDR1 is SNHLY, CDR2 FYNNEI. Trimming cost V 9 bases and J 0 bases; bases outside gene matches: 5. CDR3 sequence: CASGDSSSYEQYF. CDR3 in DNA: TGTGCCAGTGGGGACAGTTCCTCCTACGAGCAGTACTTC.

V gene TRBV6-5 combines with J gene TRBJ1-2; D is perhaps TRBD1 (5 bases). V shed 7 bases and J shed 6 bases, with 21 bases lying between them. This CDR3 contains 15 residues. The germline CDR1 and CDR2 sequences are MNHEY and SVGAGI. CDR3: CASTPFPGSVDGYTF. CDR3 in DNA: TGTGCCAGCACCCCTTTTCCAGGGTCGGTGGATGGCTACACCTTC.

The chain recombines TRBV27 with TRBJ1-6, with D uncertain. The CDR3 has 12 amino acids. V was cut by 4 bases and J by 6 bases, with 4 bases left in between. From germline, CDR1 is MNHEY and CDR2 SMNVEV (reference sequence). This CDR3 reads CASSSINSPLHF. CDR3 coding DNA: TGTGCCAGCAGTTCCATTAATTCACCCCTCCACTTT.

The chain recombines TRBV2 with TRBJ1-6; 8 bases fit TRBD1. CDR1 is SNHLY and CDR2 is FYNNEI in the germline V gene. The CDR3 has 14 amino acids. The V gene end was trimmed by 8 bases and the J gene end by 5 bases; junction bases not matched to a gene: 5. The CDR3 DNA is TGTGCCAGCGGCAAGGACAGGGATAATTCACCCCTCCACTTT. This gives the protein CASGKDRDNSPLHF.

The chain employs TRBV7-2 and TRBJ2-3, with a tentative D call TRBD2 (7 bases). The CDR3 runs 12 residues. The V gene's germline CDR1 is SGHTA and CDR2 FQGNSA. Trimming stripped 5 bases from V and 12 bases from J, with 15 bases between. This CDR3 reads CASSQSRGAQYF. The CDR3 DNA reads TGTGCCAGCAGCCAAAGCCGGGGGGCACAGTATTTT. Based on the CDR3 plus reference TRBV7-2 and TRBJ2-3, the full variable domain is GAGVSQSPSNKVTEKGKDVELRCDPISGHTALYWYRQSLGQGLEFLIYFQGNSAPDKSGLPSDRFSAERTGGSVSTLTIQRTQQEDSAVYLCASSQSRGAQYFGPGTRLTVL.

The genes are TRBV15 and TRBJ2-7; tentative D call: TRBD2 (5 bases). CDR1 and CDR2 (germline): LNHNV, YYDKDF (reference sequence). The V and J ends lost 0 bases and 1 base respectively, with 13 bases between them. This CDR3 has 16 amino acids. The CDR3 DNA follows: TGTGCCACCAGCAGAGATAGGGAGACGGCATCCTACGAGCAGTACTTC. This codes for CATSRDRETASYEQYF.

The chain is built from TRBV29-1 and TRBJ2-3, with unresolved D. Germline loops: CDR1 SQVTM, CDR2 ANQGSEA. This CDR3 is 11 amino acids long. The V and J ends lost 4 bases and 2 bases respectively, with 4 bases between them. CDR3 nucleotides: TGCAGCGTTGCAAACACAGATACGCAGTATTTT. Translation gives CSVANTDTQYF.

V usage is TRBV5-4 and J usage is TRBJ2-3, with 8 positions matching TRBD2. Germline values: CDR1 SGHNT, CDR2 YYREEE (reference sequence). After removal of 5 bases from V and 3 bases from J, the junction contained 11 bases not matched to a gene. This CDR3 has 16 amino acids. The CDR3 here is CASSLREAGVTDTQYF. CDR3 bases: TGTGCCAGCAGTCTAAGGGAAGCGGGGGTGACAGATACGCAGTATTTT. Filled out from reference TRBV5-4 and TRBJ2-3, the complete variable domain reads ETGVTQSPTHLIKTRGQQVTLRCSSQSGHNTVSWYQQALGQGPQFIFQYYREEENGRGNFPPRFSGLQFPNYSSELNVNALELDDSALYLCASSLREAGVTDTQYFGPGTRLTVL.

This clone appeared once. This chain connects TRBV5-4 to TRBJ2-3; 9 nucleotides line up with TRBD2. CDR1 and CDR2 (germline): SGHNT, YYREEE (reference sequence). This CDR3 is 14 amino acids long. The ends lost 4 bases at V and 2 bases at J; junction bases unmatched: 2. CDR3 bases: TGTGCCAGCAGCCTAGCGGGGTCCACAGATACGCAGTATTTT. Encoded protein: CASSLAGSTDTQYF. Full variable domain (rest looked up from reference TRBV5-4 and TRBJ2-3): ETGVTQSPTHLIKTRGQQVTLRCSSQSGHNTVSWYQQALGQGPQFIFQYYREEENGRGNFPPRFSGLQFPNYSSELNVNALELDDSALYLCASSLAGSTDTQYFGPGTRLTVL.

The sample holds one count of this clone. The genes are TRBV12-5 and TRBJ2-2, with 7 bases matching TRBD1. CDR3 size: 15 residues. The V gene end was trimmed by 4 bases and the J gene end by 0 bases; junction bases not matched to a gene: 2. The germline V gene encodes CDR1 LGHNT and CDR2 FRNRAP. Here the CDR3 reads CASGSGQTNTGELFF. As DNA, the CDR3 is TGTGCTAGTGGTTCGGGACAGACGAACACCGGGGAGCTGTTTTTT.

J is TRBJ2-2 and V is TRBV10-3; the match to TRBD1 covers 7 bases. The CDR3 totals 19 residues. Unmatched junction bases numbered 17, after V lost 6 bases and J lost 1 base. Looked up from germline, CDR1 is ENHRY and CDR2 is SYGVKD. The CDR3 DNA reads as TGTGCCATCAGGAGGGACAGTATTGATACGTTTATGAACACCGGGGAGCTGTTTTTT. Its translation is CAIRRDSIDTFMNTGELFF.

V usage is TRBV4-3 and J usage is TRBJ1-2; 11 bases map to TRBD1. Germline-derived CDR1 and CDR2 are LGHNA and YSLEER. The CDR3 sequence is 16 residues long. Germline trimming cut 0 bases from V and 4 bases from J; bases unmatched to any gene: 4. This CDR3 is CASSQDWTGGFYGYTF. CDR3 nucleotides: TGCGCCAGCAGCCAAGACTGGACAGGGGGCTTCTATGGCTACACCTTC.

The chain carries TRBV6-5 and TRBJ2-7; 10 bases line up with TRBD1. J gave up 4 bases and V 5 bases, and 5 bases lay outside the gene matches. CDR3 size: 14 residues. CDR1 and CDR2 from the germline V gene are MNHEY and SVGAGI. The CDR3 is CASSLDRGRYEQYF. The CDR3 DNA sequence: TGTGCCAGCAGTCTAGACAGGGGGCGGTACGAGCAGTACTTC.

The V call is TRBV4-3, the J call TRBJ2-5; maybe TRBD2 (6 bases). The last part of the DNA fits TRBJ2-7 better; the J call may be wrong. This CDR3 comprises 15 residues. Germline V lookup: CDR1 LGHNA, CDR2 YSLEER. This chain's CDR3 is CASSQSKRVSYEQYF. The CDR3 DNA reads TGCGCCAGCAGCCAATCTAAGCGGGTCTCCTACGAGCAGTACTTC.

The chain combines TRBV5-8 with TRBJ2-7, with TRBD1 matching over 7 bases. V trimming: 4 bases; J trimming: 1 base; junction bases outside the gene matches: 8. The CDR3 contains 15 residues. Germline values: CDR1 SGHTS, CDR2 YDEGEE. The CDR3 here is CASSARQGKSYEQYF. CDR3 DNA: TGTGCCAGCAGCGCCCGACAGGGAAAATCCTACGAGCAGTACTTC.

The chain employs TRBV7-2 and TRBJ2-1; D is perhaps TRBD2 (6 bases). Trimming cost V 3 bases and J 15 bases, with 15 bases left between them. The germline V gene encodes CDR1 SGHTA and CDR2 FQGNSA. The length of the CDR3 is 12 residues. The CDR3 loop reads CASSLQAGSMFF. As DNA, the CDR3 is TGTGCCAGCAGCTTGCAGGCGGGGAGCATGTTCTTC.

This chain connects TRBV7-9 to TRBJ1-1; 12 bases map to TRBD1. Germline-derived CDR1 and CDR2 are SEHNR and FQNEAQ (reference sequence). Trimming removed 2 bases from V and 0 bases from J; junction bases left unmatched: 4. The CDR3 contains 17 residues. CDR3 nucleotides: TGTGCCAGCAGCTTATGGGGACAGGGGGCTGTGAACACTGAAGCTTTCTTT. This translates into CASSLWGQGAVNTEAFF.

V and J are TRBV7-9 and TRBJ2-7, with D perhaps TRBD1 (6 bases). The germline V gene encodes CDR1 SEHNR and CDR2 FQNEAQ (reference sequence). CDR3 size: 12 residues. This CDR3 reads CSTTTGYDEQYF. For the CDR3, the DNA is TGTTCCACCACAACAGGGTACGACGAGCAGTACTTC.